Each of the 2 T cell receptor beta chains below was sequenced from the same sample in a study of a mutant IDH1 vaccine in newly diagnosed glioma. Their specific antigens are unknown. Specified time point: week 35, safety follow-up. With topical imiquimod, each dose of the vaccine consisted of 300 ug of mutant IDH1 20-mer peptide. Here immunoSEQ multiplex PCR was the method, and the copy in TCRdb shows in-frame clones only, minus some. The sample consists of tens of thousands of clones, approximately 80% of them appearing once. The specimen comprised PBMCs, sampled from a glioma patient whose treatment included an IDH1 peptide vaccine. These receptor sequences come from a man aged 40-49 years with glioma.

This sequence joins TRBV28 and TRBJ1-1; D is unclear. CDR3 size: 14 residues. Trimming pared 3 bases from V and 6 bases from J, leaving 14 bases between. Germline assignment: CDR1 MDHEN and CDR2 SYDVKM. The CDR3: CASSLPGVRAEAFF. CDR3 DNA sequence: TGTGCCAGCAGTTTGCCAGGCGTTAGGGCTGAAGCTTTCTTT.

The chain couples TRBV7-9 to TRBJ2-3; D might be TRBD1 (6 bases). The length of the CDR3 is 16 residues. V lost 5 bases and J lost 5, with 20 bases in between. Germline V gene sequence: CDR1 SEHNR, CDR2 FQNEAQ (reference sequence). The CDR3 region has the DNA TGTGCCAGCAGCCTCCGGCAGGGGCGAGGGGGAGATACGCAGTATTTT. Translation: CASSLRQGRGGDTQYF.